The 30 T cell receptor beta chains listed next were all sequenced from one sample in a study of blood T cell repertoires in COVID-19. The table came from immunoSEQ multiplex PCR; TCRdb's copy has only in-frame clones and leaves some out. The sample yields tens of thousands of clones, roughly 91% seen once. Input material: peripheral blood. These receptor sequences come from a woman aged 45-65 years in a cohort sampled during active COVID-19.

The chain uses TRBV6-5 and TRBJ2-7; 7 bases are a match to TRBD2. The germline V gene encodes CDR1 MNHEY and CDR2 SVGAGI. This CDR3 has 13 amino acids. With V trimmed by 8 bases and J by 1 base, 5 bases remained unmatched. The CDR3 here is CASPGEGSYEQYF. The CDR3 DNA reads TGTGCCAGCCCCGGGGAGGGTTCCTACGAGCAGTACTTC.

The J gene is TRBJ2-1, the V gene TRBV28, with D possibly matching TRBD2 (7 bases). This CDR3 spans 12 amino acids. Germline V gene data show CDR1 as MDHEN and CDR2 as SYDVKM. V was shortened by 10 bases and J by 7 bases, with 14 bases between the two germline ends. The CDR3, as DNA: TGTGCCACCCGCGGGGGCGGGAATGAGCAGTTCTTC. This gives the protein CATRGGGNEQFF.

This clone was seen a single time. The chain joins TRBV19 to TRBJ2-4; maybe TRBD1 (6 bases). The CDR3 covers 18 residues. Per germline, CDR1 LNHDA and CDR2 SQIVND (reference sequence). V was clipped by 7 bases and J by 0 bases, with 22 bases between them. CDR3 coding DNA: TGTGCCAGTACCCCCGCGGACAGCATTTTACTAGCCAAAAACATTCAGTACTTC. Protein product: CASTPADSILLAKNIQYF.

CDR3 DNA: TGTGCCAGTAGTGCCGGGACAAACGGTGAAAAACTGTTTTTT. Its translation is CASSAGTNGEKLFF. V usage is TRBV19 and J usage is TRBJ1-4, with D perhaps TRBD1 (6 bases). V was trimmed by 5 bases and J by 7 bases, leaving 14 bases between them. CDR3 size: 14 residues. CDR1 and CDR2 from the germline V gene are LNHDA and SQIVND (reference sequence).

This clone was counted a single time. The chain has TRBV7-9 and TRBJ2-7; 7 bases align to TRBD1. CDR3 length: 14 residues. V shed 5 bases and J 2 bases; nucleotides not matched to a gene: 6. In germline, CDR1 is SEHNR, CDR2 FQNEAQ (reference sequence). This chain's CDR3 is CASSPAGTAYEQYF. The CDR3 DNA reads as TGTGCCAGCAGCCCCGCCGGGACAGCCTACGAGCAGTACTTC.

This clone occurred once. V is TRBV6-1 and J is TRBJ2-5, with D perhaps TRBD2 (6 bases). V dropped 4 bases and J dropped 2 bases, with 17 bases sitting between them. The CDR3 loop spans 16 amino acids. Germline CDR1 is MNHNS and CDR2 is SASEGT. CDR3 region: CASSASGDPRQETQYF. The DNA of the CDR3 is TGTGCCAGCAGTGCTTCGGGGGACCCTAGGCAAGAGACCCAGTACTTC.

This chain uses TRBV27 with TRBJ2-7; D might be TRBD1 (5 bases). Germline V gene lookup returns CDR1 MNHEY and CDR2 SMNVEV (reference sequence). V dropped 8 bases and J dropped 7 bases, with 21 bases sitting between them. The CDR3 is 14 residues long. The CDR3 protein is CASSLGQGLREQYF. As DNA, the CDR3 is TGTGCCAGCTCCCTCGGGCAGGGCCTGAGAGAGCAGTACTTC.

The rearrangement joins TRBV2 to TRBJ2-7, with 13 bases matching TRBD2. V lost 6 bases and J lost 5; bases outside the gene matches: 7. The CDR3 has 15 amino acids. In germline, CDR1 is SNHLY, CDR2 FYNNEI. The CDR3 DNA reads as TGTGCCAGCAGAGAGACTAGCGGGAGGTCGGACGAGCAGTACTTC. It codes for CASRETSGRSDEQYF.

The chain combines TRBV18 with TRBJ2-1; 8 nucleotides line up with TRBD2. V gave up 6 bases and J gave up 7 bases; unmatched junction bases: 5. This CDR3 region has 13 residues. The germline V gene has CDR1 KGHSH and CDR2 LQKENI. CDR3 coding DNA: TGTGCCAGCTCCGGGGGGGCCGGAAATGAGCAGTTCTTC. This encodes CASSGGAGNEQFF.

This clone was counted once. The chain couples TRBV7-2 to TRBJ1-6; 8 bases map to TRBD1. Unmatched junction bases numbered 10, after V lost 5 bases and J lost 7 bases. This CDR3 has 16 amino acids. Germline V gives CDR1 SGHTA, CDR2 FQGNSA. This CDR3 reads CASSPQPTGVNSPLHF. DNA for the CDR3: TGTGCCAGCAGCCCCCAACCGACAGGGGTGAATTCACCCCTCCACTTT.

The V gene is TRBV6-5, the J gene TRBJ1-2, with TRBD1 identical over 7 bases. Trimming cost V 8 bases and J 7 bases; bases outside gene matches: 10. The length of the CDR3 is 13 residues. Germline lookup yields CDR1 MNHEY and CDR2 SVGAGI. CDR3 sequence reads: CASYPGGGGGYTF. DNA of the CDR3: TGTGCCAGCTACCCGGGAGGGGGCGGTGGCTACACCTTC.

The chain employs TRBV13 and TRBJ1-2; 10 bases map to TRBD1. CDR1 is PRHDT and CDR2 is FYEKMQ in the germline V gene (reference sequence). Trimming took 5 bases from V and 8 from J; bases not matched to a gene: 11. The length of the CDR3 is 15 residues. Here the CDR3 DNA reads TGTGCCAGCAGCGACGGAGGGACAGGGGCATACGGCTACACCTTC. Encoded protein: CASSDGGTGAYGYTF.

The gene calls are TRBV9 and TRBJ2-2, with 10 bases lining up with TRBD1. Germline V CDR1 and CDR2: SGDLS, YYNGEE. CDR3 length equals 19 residues. The V segment lost 4 bases and the J segment 6 bases; nucleotides outside the gene matches: 18. CDR3 region: CASSHPYPGTGEKSGELFF. The CDR3, as DNA: TGTGCCAGCAGCCATCCTTACCCCGGGACAGGGGAAAAATCCGGGGAGCTGTTTTTT. The entire variable domain, with the rest obtained from reference TRBV9 and TRBJ2-2, is as follows: DSGVTQTPKHLITATGQRVTLRCSPRSGDLSVYWYQQSLDQGLQFLIQYYNGEERAKGNILERFSAQQFPDLHSELNLSSLELGDSALYFCASSHPYPGTGEKSGELFFGEGSRLTVL.

The genes are TRBV10-2 and TRBJ2-7; the D gene is possibly TRBD2 (6 bases). CDR1 and CDR2 (germline): WSHSY, SAAADI. V was shortened by 9 bases and J by 2 bases, with 14 bases between the two germline ends. The CDR3 is 13 amino acids. CDR3 sequence (DNA): TGCGCCAGTTCCCACGGGAGCACCTACGAGCAGTACTTC. Its protein is CASSHGSTYEQYF.

This chain links TRBV7-9 with TRBJ2-7; 12 nucleotides agree with TRBD2. J lost 7 bases, V lost 3 bases, and 4 bases had no gene match. Per the germline V gene, CDR1 is SEHNR and CDR2 is FQNEAQ (reference sequence). The CDR3 contains 14 residues. CDR3 sequence: CASSFLAGGPEQYF. The CDR3 DNA reads TGTGCCAGCAGCTTTCTAGCGGGAGGGCCGGAGCAGTACTTC.

The chain carries TRBV6-5 and TRBJ1-5; 7 nucleotides match TRBD1. Trimming took 6 bases from V and 4 from J; bases not matched to a gene: 6. The germline gives CDR1 MNHEY, CDR2 SVGAGI. This CDR3 has 14 amino acids. The CDR3 spells CASSSGQINQPQHF. CDR3 bases: TGTGCCAGCAGCTCGGGACAGATAAATCAGCCCCAGCATTTT.

The genes are TRBV9 and TRBJ2-1, with D perhaps TRBD2 (5 bases). This CDR3 is 15 amino acids long. Germline CDR1 and CDR2: SGDLS and YYNGEE. Trimming shortened V by 3 bases and J by 7 bases, and 17 bases separated the two germline ends. In nucleotides, the CDR3 is TGTGCCAGCAGCGCCCTATCTACATCGGGGAATGAGCAGTTCTTC. This encodes CASSALSTSGNEQFF. Together with reference TRBV9 and TRBJ2-1, the CDR3 gives the full variable domain: DSGVTQTPKHLITATGQRVTLRCSPRSGDLSVYWYQQSLDQGLQFLIQYYNGEERAKGNILERFSAQQFPDLHSELNLSSLELGDSALYFCASSALSTSGNEQFFGPGTRLTVL.

This chain connects TRBV5-6 to TRBJ1-2; no firm D call. V gave up 6 bases and J gave up 2 bases, with 14 bases separating them. Germline V gene data show CDR1 as SGHDT and CDR2 as YYEEEE. This CDR3 contains 14 residues. The CDR3 sequence: CASTFRLQNYGYTF. The CDR3 DNA follows: TGTGCCAGCACCTTCCGGCTACAGAACTATGGCTACACCTTC.

The chain is built from TRBV5-1 and TRBJ2-7; 8 bases agree with TRBD1. J was trimmed by 2 bases and V by 4 bases; bases with no gene match: 5. CDR1 and CDR2 from the germline V gene are SGHRS and YFSETQ. The CDR3 is 14 residues long. CDR3 coding DNA: TGCGCCAGCAGCAGCGGACAGGGAGCCTACGAGCAGTACTTC. Its translation is CASSSGQGAYEQYF.

The V and J genes are TRBV29-1 and TRBJ2-1; 7 bases line up with TRBD1. This CDR3 has 12 amino acids. Trimming took 4 bases from V and 12 from J; bases not matched to a gene: 9. Germline CDR1 SQVTM, CDR2 ANQGSEA. DNA of the CDR3: TGCAGCGTTGTAAAAACAGGGGCGACGCAGTTCTTC. Protein sequence: CSVVKTGATQFF.

The chain couples TRBV3-1 (or the pseudogene TRBV3-2) to TRBJ2-1; D is uncertain. The V end lost 4 bases, the J end lost 7 bases, and 11 bases lay between the germline ends. CDR3 length: 13 residues. Germline assignment: CDR1 LGHDT and CDR2 YNNKEL (reference sequence). The CDR3 is CASSPPAINEQFF. In DNA form, the CDR3 reads TGTGCCAGCAGCCCCCCAGCGATTAATGAGCAGTTCTTC.

The rearrangement uses TRBV3-1 (or the pseudogene TRBV3-2) and TRBJ2-5; 13 bases match TRBD2. The CDR3 has 18 amino acids. J lost 5 bases, V lost 0 bases, and 9 bases had no gene match. Germline loops: CDR1 LGHDT, CDR2 YNNKEL (reference sequence). CDR3 in DNA: TGTGCCAGCAGCCAAGATCAACTAGCGGGGGGGCTAGGGGAGACCCAGTACTTC. Translation: CASSQDQLAGGLGETQYF.

The genes are TRBV7-9 and TRBJ2-7; no clear D gene. The CDR3 has 11 amino acids. Per germline, CDR1 SEHNR and CDR2 FQNEAQ (reference sequence). Trimming cost V 4 bases and J 7 bases, with 8 bases left between them. CDR3 sequence (DNA): TGTGCCAGCAGCTCCGGGTCGGAGCAGTACTTC. Translation gives CASSSGSEQYF.

V usage is TRBV6-5 and J usage is TRBJ2-7; the D gene is possibly TRBD2 (6 bases). The CDR3 contains 15 residues. Trimming removed 2 bases at V and 3 bases at J, with 14 bases between. The V gene's germline CDR1 is MNHEY and CDR2 SVGAGI. CDR3: CASSYAGQGHYEQYF. Written as DNA, the CDR3 is TGTGCCAGCAGTTACGCGGGGCAGGGCCACTACGAGCAGTACTTC.

Judged by abundance, this clone is medium-sized. This chain links TRBV29-1 with TRBJ1-2, with D perhaps matching TRBD1 (6 bases). The germline V and J ends were trimmed by 5 bases and 8 bases, with 12 bases remaining between them. CDR3 size: 11 residues. The germline CDR1 and CDR2 sequences are SQVTM and ANQGSEA. For the CDR3, the DNA is TGCAGCGTTACCCGAGGGGGAGGCTACACCTTC. It encodes CSVTRGGGYTF.

V gene TRBV2 combines with J gene TRBJ2-5, with a possible D match to TRBD1 (5 bases). Germline V gives CDR1 SNHLY, CDR2 FYNNEI. The CDR3 consists of 15 residues. Trimming shortened V by 5 bases and J by 2 bases, and 15 bases separated the two germline ends. CDR3 sequence (DNA): TGTGCCAGCAGTCGAGACAGAACCCAACAAGAGACCCAGTACTTC. Protein: CASSRDRTQQETQYF.

CDR3 sequence: CASSAQGKTEAFF. CDR3 nucleotide sequence: TGTGCCAGCAGCGCCCAGGGTAAAACTGAAGCTTTCTTT. This chain uses TRBV9 with TRBJ1-1, with a possible D match to TRBD1 (5 bases). CDR3 size: 13 residues. Looked up from germline, CDR1 is SGDLS and CDR2 is YYNGEE. Trimming took 3 bases from V and 5 from J, leaving 11 bases between them.

V and J are TRBV29-1 and TRBJ2-5, with TRBD1 matching over 7 bases. Germline trimming cut 1 base from V and 5 bases from J; bases unmatched to any gene: 10. This CDR3 has 15 residues. Germline V gene lookup returns CDR1 SQVTM and CDR2 ANQGSEA. DNA for the CDR3: TGCAGCGTTGAAGGGGTAGGGGGCCCCGGGGAGACCCAGTACTTC. The encoded protein is CSVEGVGGPGETQYF.

The V call is TRBV11-3, the J call TRBJ1-2, with TRBD1 as a possible D gene (6 bases). Germline values: CDR1 SGHNT, CDR2 YENEEA. The ends were cut back, 3 bases at V and 4 bases at J, with 9 bases in the middle. The CDR3 loop spans 13 amino acids. The CDR3 nucleotides read TGTGCCAGCAGCTTCGGGACATCCTATGGCTACACCTTC. Translated: CASSFGTSYGYTF.

This chain links TRBV11-3 with TRBJ2-1, with TRBD2 matching 12 bases. Per germline, CDR1 SGHNT and CDR2 YENEEA. V trimming: 7 bases; J trimming: 1 base; junction bases outside the gene matches: 8. This CDR3 has 17 residues. CDR3 DNA sequence: TGTGCCAGCATTAGGACTAGCGGGGCTCCATCCTACAATGAGCAGTTCTTC. This gives the protein CASIRTSGAPSYNEQFF. Full variable domain (rest looked up from reference TRBV11-3 and TRBJ2-1): EAGVVQSPRYKIIEKKQPVAFWCNPISGHNTLYWYLQNLGQGPELLIRYENEEAVDDSQLPKDRFSAERLKGVDSTLKIQPAELGDSAVYLCASIRTSGAPSYNEQFFGPGTRLTVL.